This TCR beta chain comes out of a study of blood T cell repertoires in COVID-19. The overall study: The United States, Italy and Spain provided the acute and convalescent COVID-19 samples. The cDNA or gDNA used as material had been derived from T cells, B-cell-depleted T cells, or PBMCs.

Original methodology: Reference gene primer amplification yielded estimated nucleated cell counts. Clones were sequenced by immunoSEQ multiplex PCR, and TCRdb holds only the in-frame ones, with some missing. The D gene and trimming were derived from the DNA, and the V and J assignments and clone size from that table. The table has more than 200,000 clones, around 82% seen once. The germline V gene has CDR1 SNHLY and CDR2 FYNNEI. V dropped 7 bases and J dropped 4; count of bases not matched to a gene: 7. The CDR3 loop spans 14 amino acids. The chain combines TRBV2 with TRBJ2-3; 8 bases are a match to TRBD2. Sequencing used peripheral blood. This receptor was taken from a woman in her forties with active or convalescent COVID-19. The CDR3, as DNA: TGTGCCAGCAAAAGCGGGGGTCCGGCAGATACGCAGTATTTT. Translating it yields CASKSGGPADTQYF.